This T cell receptor beta chain was captured by sequencing in a study of blood T cell repertoires in COVID-19. Overall study context: COVID-19 samples collected from the United States, Italy and Spain covered acute and convalescent phases. Sources were T cells, B-cell-depleted T cells, or PBMCs; the material itself was cDNA or gDNA.

Authors' processing steps: For nucleated cells, counts were estimated from reference gene primer amplification. Sequencing was performed with immunoSEQ multiplex PCR; in TCRdb, only in-frame clones are kept and a portion is missing. The DNA was the basis for D and trimming; V, J and clone size are from that table. The sample has around 270,000 clones, more than 75% seen once. V lost 4 bases and J lost 3; bases outside the gene matches: 9. In germline, CDR1 is ENHRY, CDR2 SYGVKD. This CDR3 spans 19 amino acids. This TCR was recovered from a woman aged 45 to 65 with acute or convalescent COVID-19. Sequences were obtained from peripheral blood. The chain uses TRBV10-3 and TRBJ2-1, with TRBD2 identical over 16 bases. DNA for the CDR3: TGTGCCATCAGTGGGAGGGGACTAGCGGGAGGGCCCCTCTACAATGAGCAGTTCTTC. This encodes CAISGRGLAGGPLYNEQFF.